This entry lists 9 T cell receptor beta chains sequenced from one sample in a study of cytomegalovirus exposure and HLA in healthy donors. Both 60 Vbeta primers and 13 Jbeta primers went into the PCR. TCRdb's table, derived via immunoSEQ multiplex PCR, lists solely in-frame clones and lacks some. Altogether 120,000 to 150,000 clones are present, 60% to 80% being singletons, with the ten largest covering roughly 4.9%. What was sequenced was PBMCs. The origin of the receptors is a woman aged 45 to 65 in good health and CMV-seronegative.

The rearrangement joins TRBV29-1 to TRBJ2-1; D might be TRBD2 (5 bases). The CDR3 loop spans 13 amino acids. V was pared by 4 bases and J by 3 bases, with 10 bases between. Germline CDR1 and CDR2: SQVTM and ANQGSEA. CDR3 in amino acids: CSVVWGDYNEQFF. The DNA of the CDR3 is TGCAGCGTTGTCTGGGGAGACTACAATGAGCAGTTCTTC.

The V and J genes are TRBV7-6 and TRBJ2-2; possibly TRBD1 for D (5 bases). Trimming took 5 bases from V and 7 from J, leaving 14 bases between them. There are 14 residues in the CDR3. The germline V gene has CDR1 SGHVS and CDR2 FNYEAQ. The CDR3 nucleotides are TGTGCCAGCAGCCAACAGGTTATTAACGGGGAGCTGTTTTTT. It codes for CASSQQVINGELFF.

The chain recombines TRBV5-6 with TRBJ2-5; D not resolved. The V gene's germline CDR1 is SGHDT and CDR2 YYEEEE. The CDR3 totals 14 residues. V was trimmed by 4 bases and J by 2 bases, leaving 12 bases between them. The CDR3 region has the DNA TGTGCCAGCAGCCCAAACCCCACACAAGAGACCCAGTACTTC. It translates to CASSPNPTQETQYF.

This clone was seen just once. V usage is TRBV2 and J usage is TRBJ1-3; unclear D gene. Germline V gives CDR1 SNHLY, CDR2 FYNNEI. Trimming stripped 7 bases from V and 1 base from J, with 8 bases between. The CDR3 runs to 13 residues. The CDR3 DNA sequence: TGTGCCAGCACCCTCCTATCTGGAAACACCATATATTTT. Protein sequence: CASTLLSGNTIYF. The full variable domain, its missing parts supplied by reference TRBV2 and TRBJ1-3, is EPEVTQTPSHQVTQMGQEVILRCVPISNHLYFYWYRQILGQKVEFLVSFYNNEISEKSEIFDDQFSVERPDGSNFTLKIRSTKLEDSAMYFCASTLLSGNTIYFGEGSWLTVV.

The V gene is TRBV10-1, the J gene TRBJ1-3; tentative D call: TRBD1 (5 bases). The CDR3 is 15 amino acids. The germline V and J ends were trimmed by 3 bases and 0 bases, with 9 bases remaining between them. Germline loops: CDR1 WNHNN, CDR2 SYGVQD (reference sequence). CDR3 amino acids: CASSEQEHSGNTIYF. CDR3 DNA sequence: TGCGCCAGCAGTGAACAGGAACACTCTGGAAACACCATATATTTT.

The genes are TRBV27 and TRBJ1-2, with TRBD1 matching 8 bases. With V trimmed by 7 bases and J by 8 bases, 12 bases remained unmatched. The CDR3 spans 14 residues. The germline V gene encodes CDR1 MNHEY and CDR2 SMNVEV (reference sequence). CDR3: CASKFEWTGTGYTF. The CDR3 bases are TGTGCCAGCAAATTCGAGTGGACAGGGACCGGCTACACCTTC.

The chain uses TRBV7-8 and TRBJ1-1; D gene unclear. Between the trimmed V and J ends, which lost 5 bases and 4 bases, there was a span of 11 bases. This CDR3 comprises 13 residues. Germline V gene data show CDR1 as SGHVS and CDR2 as FQNEAQ. The CDR3: CASSPRVSTEAFF. The CDR3 coding sequence is TGTGCCAGCAGCCCCCGGGTGAGCACTGAAGCTTTCTTT.

V usage is TRBV7-9 and J usage is TRBJ2-1, with 15 bases that match TRBD2. CDR3 length: 16 amino acids. V trimming: 8 bases; J trimming: 3 bases; junction bases outside the gene matches: 5. The germline V gene has CDR1 SEHNR and CDR2 FQNEAQ (reference sequence). CDR3 coding DNA: TGTGCCAGCCCCCGGACTAGCGGGGGGGGCTACAATGAGCAGTTCTTC. It translates to CASPRTSGGGYNEQFF.

This clone has a handful of counts. As DNA, the CDR3 is TGTGCCAGCAGTGATATAGGGGTTCTGACAAACTACGAGCAGTACTTC. It is translated as CASSDIGVLTNYEQYF. The genes are TRBV6-1 and TRBJ2-7, with a weak D call TRBD1 (5 bases). The CDR3 runs 16 residues. Deletions cut 3 bases from V and 3 bases from J, with 18 bases between. In germline, CDR1 is MNHNS, CDR2 SASEGT.